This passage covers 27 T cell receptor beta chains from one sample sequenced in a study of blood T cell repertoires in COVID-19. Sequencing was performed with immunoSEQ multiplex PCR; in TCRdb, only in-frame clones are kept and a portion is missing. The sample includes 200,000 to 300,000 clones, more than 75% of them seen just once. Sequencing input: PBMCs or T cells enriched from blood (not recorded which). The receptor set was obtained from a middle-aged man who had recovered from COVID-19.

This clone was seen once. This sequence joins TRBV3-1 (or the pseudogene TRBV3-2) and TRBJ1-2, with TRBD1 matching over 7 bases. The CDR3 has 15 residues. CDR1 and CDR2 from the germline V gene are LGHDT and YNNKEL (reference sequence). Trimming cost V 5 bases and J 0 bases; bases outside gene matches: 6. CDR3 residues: CASSSTGAPNYGYTF. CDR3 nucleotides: TGTGCCAGCAGCTCAACAGGGGCGCCTAACTATGGCTACACCTTC.

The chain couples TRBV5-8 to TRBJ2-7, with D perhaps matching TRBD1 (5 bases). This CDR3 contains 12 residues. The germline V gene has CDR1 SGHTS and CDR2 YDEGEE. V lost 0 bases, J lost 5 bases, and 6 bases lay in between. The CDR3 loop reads CASSLDRNEQYF. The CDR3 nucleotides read TGTGCCAGCAGCTTGGACAGGAACGAGCAGTACTTC.

The CDR3 reads CASSEWTGANQPQHF. Here the CDR3 DNA reads TGTGCCAGCAGCGAATGGACAGGAGCCAATCAGCCCCAGCATTTT. The chain is built from TRBV7-2 and TRBJ1-5; 7 nucleotides agree with TRBD1. The CDR3 length is 15 residues. J lost 3 bases, V lost 5 bases, and 7 bases had no gene match. Germline CDR1 is SGHTA and CDR2 is FQGNSA.

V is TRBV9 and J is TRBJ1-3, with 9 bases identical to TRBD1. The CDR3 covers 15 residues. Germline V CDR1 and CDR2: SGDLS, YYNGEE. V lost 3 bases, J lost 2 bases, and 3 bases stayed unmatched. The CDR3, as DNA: TGTGCCAGCAGCGCAGGGACAGGGACTGGAAACACCATATATTTT. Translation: CASSAGTGTGNTIYF.

The CDR3 DNA follows: TGTGCCAGCAGCATATCCGGGACAGCCAGCAATGAGCAGTTCTTC. This encodes CASSISGTASNEQFF. The chain has TRBV6-2 or TRBV6-3 and TRBJ2-1, with 7 bases aligning to TRBD1. The trim removed 6 bases at V and 6 bases at J, leaving 11 bases unmatched. Germline CDR1 is MNHEY and CDR2 is SVGEGT. This CDR3 has 15 amino acids.

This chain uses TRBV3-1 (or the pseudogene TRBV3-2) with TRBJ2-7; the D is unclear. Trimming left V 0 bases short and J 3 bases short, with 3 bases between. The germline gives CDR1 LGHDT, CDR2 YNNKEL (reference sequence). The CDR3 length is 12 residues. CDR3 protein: CASSQDLYEQYF. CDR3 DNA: TGTGCCAGCAGCCAAGATCTCTACGAGCAGTACTTC.

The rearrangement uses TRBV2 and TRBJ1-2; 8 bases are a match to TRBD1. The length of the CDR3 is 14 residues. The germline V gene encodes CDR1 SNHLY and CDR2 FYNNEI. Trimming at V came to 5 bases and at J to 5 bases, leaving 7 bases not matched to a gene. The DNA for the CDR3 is TGTGCCAGCAGTCCCGGACAGGGAAATTATGGCTACACCTTC. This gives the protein CASSPGQGNYGYTF.

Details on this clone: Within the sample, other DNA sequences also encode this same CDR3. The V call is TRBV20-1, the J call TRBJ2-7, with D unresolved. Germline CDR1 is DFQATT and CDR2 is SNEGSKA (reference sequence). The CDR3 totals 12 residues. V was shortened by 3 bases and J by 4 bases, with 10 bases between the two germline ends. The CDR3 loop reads CSASETGYEQYF. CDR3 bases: TGCAGTGCTAGTGAGACTGGATACGAGCAGTACTTC.

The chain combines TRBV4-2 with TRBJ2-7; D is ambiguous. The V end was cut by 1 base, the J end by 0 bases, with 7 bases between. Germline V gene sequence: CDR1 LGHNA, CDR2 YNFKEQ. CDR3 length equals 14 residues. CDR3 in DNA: TGTGCCAGCAGCCAAGTGCAGGACTCCTACGAGCAGTACTTC. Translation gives CASSQVQDSYEQYF.

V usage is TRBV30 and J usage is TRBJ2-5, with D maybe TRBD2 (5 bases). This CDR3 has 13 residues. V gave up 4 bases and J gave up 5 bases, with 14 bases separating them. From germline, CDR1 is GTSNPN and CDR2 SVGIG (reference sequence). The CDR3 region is CAWNRGPGETQYF. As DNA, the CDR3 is TGTGCCTGGAACCGGGGTCCGGGGGAGACCCAGTACTTC.

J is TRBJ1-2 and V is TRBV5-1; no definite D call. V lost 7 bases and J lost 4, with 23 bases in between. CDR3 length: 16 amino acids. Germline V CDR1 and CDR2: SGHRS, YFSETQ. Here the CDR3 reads CASRVNPTARVYGYTF. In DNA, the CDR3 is TGCGCCAGCCGTGTCAATCCGACCGCCCGGGTCTATGGCTACACCTTC.

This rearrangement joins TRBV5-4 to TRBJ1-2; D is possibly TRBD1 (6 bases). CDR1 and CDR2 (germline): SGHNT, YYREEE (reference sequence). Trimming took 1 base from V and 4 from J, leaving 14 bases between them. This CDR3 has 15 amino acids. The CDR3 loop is CASSLWAGEGYGYTF. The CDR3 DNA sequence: TGTGCCAGCAGCTTGTGGGCAGGGGAGGGCTATGGCTACACCTTC.

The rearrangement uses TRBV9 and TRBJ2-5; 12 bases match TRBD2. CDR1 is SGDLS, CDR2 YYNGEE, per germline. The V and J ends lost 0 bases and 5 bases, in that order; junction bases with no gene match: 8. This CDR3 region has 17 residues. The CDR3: CASSVASGGAGFETQYF. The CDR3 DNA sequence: TGTGCCAGCAGCGTAGCTAGCGGGGGGGCGGGGTTTGAGACCCAGTACTTC.

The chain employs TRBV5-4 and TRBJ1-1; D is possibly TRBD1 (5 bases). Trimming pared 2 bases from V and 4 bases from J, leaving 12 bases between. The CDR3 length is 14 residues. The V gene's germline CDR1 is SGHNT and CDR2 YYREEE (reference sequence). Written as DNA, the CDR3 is TGTGCCAGCAGCTTACCAGGGTATGGCACTGAAGCTTTCTTT. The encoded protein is CASSLPGYGTEAFF. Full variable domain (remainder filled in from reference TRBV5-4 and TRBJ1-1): ETGVTQSPTHLIKTRGQQVTLRCSSQSGHNTVSWYQQALGQGPQFIFQYYREEENGRGNFPPRFSGLQFPNYSSELNVNALELDDSALYLCASSLPGYGTEAFFGQGTRLTVV.

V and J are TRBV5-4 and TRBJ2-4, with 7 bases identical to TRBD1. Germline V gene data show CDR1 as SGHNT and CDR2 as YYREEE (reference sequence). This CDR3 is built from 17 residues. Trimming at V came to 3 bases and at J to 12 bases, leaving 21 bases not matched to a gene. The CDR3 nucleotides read TGTGCCAGCAGCTATGGGGTCGACAGGGAGCAATACTTATCTCAGTACTTC. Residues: CASSYGVDREQYLSQYF.

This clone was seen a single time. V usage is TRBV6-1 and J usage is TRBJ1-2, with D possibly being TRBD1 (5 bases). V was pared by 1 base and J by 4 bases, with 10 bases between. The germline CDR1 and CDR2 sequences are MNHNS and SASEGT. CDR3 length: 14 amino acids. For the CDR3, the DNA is TGTGCCAGCAGTGAAGGGACAAGTACCTATGGCTACACCTTC. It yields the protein CASSEGTSTYGYTF.

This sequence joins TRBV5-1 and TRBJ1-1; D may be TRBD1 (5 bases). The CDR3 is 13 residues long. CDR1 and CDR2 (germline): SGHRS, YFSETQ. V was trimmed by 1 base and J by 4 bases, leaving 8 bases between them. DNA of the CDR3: TGCGCCAGCAGCTTGACAGGCGTCACTGAAGCTTTCTTT. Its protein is CASSLTGVTEAFF.

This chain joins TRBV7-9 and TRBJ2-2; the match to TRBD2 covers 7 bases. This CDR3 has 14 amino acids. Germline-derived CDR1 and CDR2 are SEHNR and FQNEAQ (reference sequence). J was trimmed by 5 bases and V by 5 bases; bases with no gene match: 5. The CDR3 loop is CASSHWRGTGELFF. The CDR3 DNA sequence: TGTGCCAGCAGCCATTGGCGGGGGACCGGGGAGCTGTTTTTT.

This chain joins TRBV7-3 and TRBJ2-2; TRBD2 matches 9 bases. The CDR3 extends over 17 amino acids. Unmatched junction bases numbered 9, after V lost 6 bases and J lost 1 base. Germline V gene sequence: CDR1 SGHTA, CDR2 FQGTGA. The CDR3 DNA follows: TGTGCCAGCAGTCATGGTCTAGCGGGGAAGAACACCGGGGAGCTGTTTTTT. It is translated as CASSHGLAGKNTGELFF.

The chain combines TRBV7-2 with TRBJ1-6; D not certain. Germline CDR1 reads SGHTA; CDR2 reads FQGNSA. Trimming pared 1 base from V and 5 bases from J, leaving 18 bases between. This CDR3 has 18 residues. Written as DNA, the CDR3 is TGTGCCAGCAGCTTAGTACTTGTTTCCGGACTTCATAATTCACCCCTCCACTTT. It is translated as CASSLVLVSGLHNSPLHF.

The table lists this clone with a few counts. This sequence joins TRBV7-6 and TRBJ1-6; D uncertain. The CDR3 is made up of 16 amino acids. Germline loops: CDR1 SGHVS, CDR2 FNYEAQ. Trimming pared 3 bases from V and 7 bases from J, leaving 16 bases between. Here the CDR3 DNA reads TGTGCCAGCAGCTTCGGGGTTCCGGGAGGCAATTCACCCCTCCACTTT. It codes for CASSFGVPGGNSPLHF.

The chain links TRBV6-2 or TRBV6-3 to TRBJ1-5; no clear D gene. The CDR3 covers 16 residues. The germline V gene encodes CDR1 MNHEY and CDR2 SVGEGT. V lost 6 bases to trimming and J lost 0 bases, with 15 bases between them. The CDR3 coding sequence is TGTGCCAGCAGCCGTCCTCAGAGCGATAGCAATCAGCCCCAGCATTTT. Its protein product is CASSRPQSDSNQPQHF.

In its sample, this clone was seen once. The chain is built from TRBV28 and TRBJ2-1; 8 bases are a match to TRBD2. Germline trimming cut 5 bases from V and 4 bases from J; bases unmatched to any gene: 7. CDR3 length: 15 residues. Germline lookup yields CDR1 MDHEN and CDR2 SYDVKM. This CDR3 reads CASSTLAVGYNEQFF. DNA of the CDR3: TGTGCCAGCAGTACACTAGCGGTGGGGTACAATGAGCAGTTCTTC.

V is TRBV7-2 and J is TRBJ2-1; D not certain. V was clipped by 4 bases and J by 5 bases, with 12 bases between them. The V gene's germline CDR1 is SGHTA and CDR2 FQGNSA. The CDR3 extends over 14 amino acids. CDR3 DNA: TGTGCCAGCAGCTCGGCGACTCGGCACAATGAGCAGTTCTTC. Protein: CASSSATRHNEQFF.

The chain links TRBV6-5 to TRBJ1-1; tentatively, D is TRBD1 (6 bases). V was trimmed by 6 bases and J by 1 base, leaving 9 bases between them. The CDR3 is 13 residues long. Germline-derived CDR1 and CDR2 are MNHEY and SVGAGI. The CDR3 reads CASRRGKNTEAFF. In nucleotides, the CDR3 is TGTGCCAGCAGGAGGGGGAAGAACACTGAAGCTTTCTTT.

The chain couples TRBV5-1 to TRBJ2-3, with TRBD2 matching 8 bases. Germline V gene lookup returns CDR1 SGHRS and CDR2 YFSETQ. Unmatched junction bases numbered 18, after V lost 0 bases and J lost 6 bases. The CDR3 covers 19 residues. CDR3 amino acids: CASSLAGSGGEGWTDTQYF. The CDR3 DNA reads TGCGCCAGCAGCTTGGCGGGATCGGGAGGGGAAGGCTGGACGGATACGCAGTATTTT.

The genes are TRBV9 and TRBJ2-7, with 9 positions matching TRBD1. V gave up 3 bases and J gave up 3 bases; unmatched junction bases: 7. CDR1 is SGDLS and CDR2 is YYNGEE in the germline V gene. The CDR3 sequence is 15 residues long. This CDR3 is CASSGPGQGFYEQYF. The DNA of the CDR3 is TGTGCCAGCAGCGGACCGGGACAGGGTTTCTACGAGCAGTACTTC.